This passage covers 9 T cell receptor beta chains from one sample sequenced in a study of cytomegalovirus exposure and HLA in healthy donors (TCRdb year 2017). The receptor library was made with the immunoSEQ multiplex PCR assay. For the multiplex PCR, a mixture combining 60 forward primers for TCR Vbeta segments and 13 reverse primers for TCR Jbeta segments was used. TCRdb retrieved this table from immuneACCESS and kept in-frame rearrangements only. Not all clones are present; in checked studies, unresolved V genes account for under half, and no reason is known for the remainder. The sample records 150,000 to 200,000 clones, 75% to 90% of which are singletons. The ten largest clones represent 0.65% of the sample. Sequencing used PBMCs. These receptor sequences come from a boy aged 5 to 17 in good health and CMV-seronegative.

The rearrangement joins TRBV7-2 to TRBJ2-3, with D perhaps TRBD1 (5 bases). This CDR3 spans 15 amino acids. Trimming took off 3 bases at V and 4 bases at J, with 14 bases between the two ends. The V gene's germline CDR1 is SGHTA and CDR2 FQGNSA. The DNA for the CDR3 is TGTGCCAGCAGCTTGTTAGCAGGGAACGCAGATACGCAGTATTTT. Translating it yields CASSLLAGNADTQYF.

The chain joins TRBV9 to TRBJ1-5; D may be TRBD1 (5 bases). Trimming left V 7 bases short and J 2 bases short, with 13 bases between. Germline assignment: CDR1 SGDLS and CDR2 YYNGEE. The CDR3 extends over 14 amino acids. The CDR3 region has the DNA TGTGCCAGCGGCGGGGGAGAGGGCAATCAGCCCCAGCATTTT. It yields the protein CASGGGEGNQPQHF.

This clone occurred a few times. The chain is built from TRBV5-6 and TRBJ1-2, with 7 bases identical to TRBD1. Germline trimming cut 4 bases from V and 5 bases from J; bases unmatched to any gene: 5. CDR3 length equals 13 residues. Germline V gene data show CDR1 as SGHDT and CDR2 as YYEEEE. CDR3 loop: CASSVQGRYGYTF. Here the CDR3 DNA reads TGTGCCAGCAGCGTACAGGGGCGGTATGGCTACACCTTC.

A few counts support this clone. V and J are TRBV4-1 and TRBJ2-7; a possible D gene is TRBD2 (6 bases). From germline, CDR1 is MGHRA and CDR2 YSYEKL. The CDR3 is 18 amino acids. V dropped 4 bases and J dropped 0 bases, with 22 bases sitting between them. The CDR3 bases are TGCGCCAGCAGCCTTGGCGAAAGTTCCGGGACTTTCTCCTACGAGCAGTACTTC. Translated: CASSLGESSGTFSYEQYF.

The CDR3 spells CASSPLEGSKYEQYF. The DNA for the CDR3 is TGCGCCAGCAGCCCCCTGGAGGGCAGCAAGTACGAGCAGTACTTC. V and J are TRBV4-1 and TRBJ2-5; weak D call: TRBD2 (6 bases). The J call may not be correct, given that the DNA end is closer to TRBJ2-7. Looked up from germline, CDR1 is MGHRA and CDR2 is YSYEKL. This CDR3 has 15 amino acids.

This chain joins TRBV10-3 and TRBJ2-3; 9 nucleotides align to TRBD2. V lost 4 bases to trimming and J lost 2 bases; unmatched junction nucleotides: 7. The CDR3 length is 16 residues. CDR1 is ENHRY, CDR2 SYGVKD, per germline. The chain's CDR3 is CAISGGTSLVTDTQYF. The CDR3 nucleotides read TGTGCCATCAGTGGGGGGACTAGCCTGGTCACAGATACGCAGTATTTT.

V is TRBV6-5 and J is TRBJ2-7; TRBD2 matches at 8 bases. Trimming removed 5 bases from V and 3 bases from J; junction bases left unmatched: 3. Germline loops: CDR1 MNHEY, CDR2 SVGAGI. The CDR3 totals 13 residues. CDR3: CASSVSGGYEQYF. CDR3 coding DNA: TGTGCCAGCAGTGTGAGCGGGGGCTACGAGCAGTACTTC.

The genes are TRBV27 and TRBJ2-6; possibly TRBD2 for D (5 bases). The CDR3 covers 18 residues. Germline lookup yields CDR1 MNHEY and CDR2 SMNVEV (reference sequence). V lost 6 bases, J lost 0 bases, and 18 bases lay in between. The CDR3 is CASSLRGLESSGANVLTF. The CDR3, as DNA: TGTGCCAGCAGCCTTCGGGGTTTGGAGAGCTCTGGGGCCAACGTCCTGACTTTC.

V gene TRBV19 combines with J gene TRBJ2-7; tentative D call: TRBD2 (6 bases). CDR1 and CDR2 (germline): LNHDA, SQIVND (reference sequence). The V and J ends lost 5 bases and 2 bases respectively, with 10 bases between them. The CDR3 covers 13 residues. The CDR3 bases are TGTGCCAGTAGTCCGGGACTTCCCTACGAGCAGTACTTC. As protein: CASSPGLPYEQYF.